Described below is a single T cell receptor (beta chain) sequence and its context. This sample stems from a study of cytomegalovirus exposure and HLA in healthy donors. Primers included in the PCR were 60 Vbeta and 13 Jbeta primers. TCRdb keeps only in-frame clones here, not all; method: immunoSEQ multiplex PCR. The repertoire holds some 110,000 clones, with 65% to 85% as singletons. Between the trimmed V and J ends, which lost 0 bases and 3 bases, there was a span of 9 bases. Germline CDR1 LNHDA, CDR2 SQIVND (reference sequence). The CDR3 is made up of 15 amino acids. The sequence was obtained from a male donor in good health and CMV-seronegative. J is TRBJ1-5 and V is TRBV19; D perhaps matches TRBD1 (6 bases). Sequencing used PBMCs. The CDR3 nucleotides read TGTGCCAGTAGTATAGAGGGGGCCGACAATCAGCCCCAGCATTTT. This encodes CASSIEGADNQPQHF.